The T cell receptor beta chain under discussion was sequenced for a study of CD8 T cells in ankylosing spondylitis. Whole-study results and caveats: It appeared that ankylosing spondylitis blood was characterized by a TCR beta motif of under ten highly homologous variants.

TCRdb reprocessed the 5' RACE reads with MiXCR, giving one entry per CDR3 protein. The repertoire holds roughly 180,000 distinct CDR3 sequences, with 9.8% as singletons. Germline CDR1 DFQATT, CDR2 SNEGSKA (reference sequence). Deletions cut 8 bases from V and 4 bases from J, with 11 bases between. CDR3 length: 11 residues. With respect to this clonotype: The antigen remains undetermined. A read error may be the cause here, since a much bigger clone is one base away.

The chain joins TRBV20-1 to TRBJ1-1; D is undetermined. This TCR was recovered from a female donor with ankylosing spondylitis or in good health (not recorded which). The sequencing input was blood, either unsorted or a sorted T cell fraction (not recorded which). DNA for the CDR3: TGCAGTACTAAGAAGGGCACTGAAGCTTTCTTT. Its translation is CSTKKGTEAFF.